Listed below are T cell receptor beta chains from one sample, sequenced in a study of CD8+CD57+ T cells in acquired aplastic anemia. TCRdb ran MiXCR on the reads and lists one entry per CDR3 protein. The sample lists fewer than 200,000 distinct CDR3 sequences; about 60% were seen once. Sequenced sample: sorted CD4+, CD8+, or CD8+CD57+ T cells (not recorded which) from PBMCs. All receptors come from a human donor in good health. CDR3s include the opening cysteine and the closing phenylalanine or tryptophan. D genes are given only for firm matches. Size values are once, few and many counts, or a class for expanded clones, and some rows have none.

v_gene	j_gene	len	d_gene	abundance	CDR3aa	CDR3nt
TRBV24-1	TRBJ1-5	12	NA	NA	CASSLRGQPQHF	TGTGCCAGCAGTTTAAGGGGTCAGCCCCAGCATTTT
TRBV4-1	TRBJ2-5	16	NA	many	CASSPNLGRGQETQYF	TGCGCCAGCAGCCCGAATTTAGGCAGGGGCCAAGAGACCCAGTACTTC
TRBV20-1	TRBJ2-7	11	TRBD1	NA	CSAGTAYEQYF	TGCAGTGCCGGGACAGCCTACGAGCAGTACTTC
TRBV5-6	TRBJ2-7	14	NA	NA	CASSLASNTYKQYF	TGTGCCAGCAGCTTGGCGTCGAATACCTACAAGCAGTACTTC
TRBV15	TRBJ2-2	16	NA	NA	CATSRDGDPRTGELFF	TGTGCCACCAGCAGAGATGGGGACCCGCGCACCGGGGAGCTGTTTTTT
TRBV20-1	TRBJ2-7	14	NA	NA	CSARDVGQSYEQYF	TGCAGTGCTAGAGATGTGGGGCAGTCCTACGAGCAGTACTTC
TRBV7-9	TRBJ2-7	15	NA	NA	CASSLSGTAYGEQYF	TGTGCCAGCAGCTTGTCCGGGACCGCGTACGGCGAGCAGTACTTC
TRBV3-1	TRBJ2-5	17	TRBD1	NA	CASSQTYRDRRAETQYF	TGTGCCAGCAGCCAAACCTATCGGGACAGGCGGGCGGAGACCCAGTACTTC
TRBV19	TRBJ1-1	13	NA	NA	CASSLRRGIEAFF	TGTGCCAGTTCCCTCCGTAGGGGTATCGAAGCTTTCTTT
TRBV20-1	TRBJ1-6	13	NA	NA	CSAGEGEGSPLHF	TGCAGTGCAGGGGAAGGGGAAGGTTCACCCCTCCACTTT
TRBV19	TRBJ2-3	14	NA	NA	CASSPRQATDTQYF	TGTGCCAGTAGTCCTAGGCAGGCCACAGATACGCAGTATTTT
TRBV10-3	TRBJ2-1	17	TRBD2	NA	CAISESPGTSGYNEQFF	TGTGCCATCAGTGAAAGTCCCGGGACTAGCGGCTACAATGAGCAGTTCTTC
TRBV11-2	TRBJ2-7	13	NA	many	CASSSGRVYEQYF	TGTGCCAGCAGCTCCGGACGGGTCTACGAGCAGTACTTC
TRBV7-2	TRBJ2-7	15	NA	NA	CASSLWAGVSYEQYF	TGTGCCAGCAGCTTGTGGGCAGGAGTTTCCTACGAGCAGTACTTC
TRBV19	TRBJ2-3	16	TRBD2	many	CASSTPGLTLTDTQYF	TGTGCCAGTAGTACGCCGGGACTAACACTCACAGATACGCAGTATTTT
TRBV7-9	TRBJ2-2	13	NA	few	CASSLGQERELFF	TGTGCCAGCAGCTTAGGACAAGAGCGGGAGCTGTTTTTT
TRBV11-2	TRBJ2-3	15	TRBD2	NA	CASSYGGDYTDTQYF	TGTGCCAGCAGCTATGGCGGGGACTACACAGATACGCAGTATTTT
TRBV4-3	TRBJ1-2	15	TRBD1	many	CASSLTDRVDNGYTF	TGCGCCAGCAGCCTCACGGACAGGGTAGATAATGGCTACACCTTC
TRBV5-1	TRBJ1-6	15	TRBD1	NA	CASSSGQGRNSPLHF	TGCGCCAGCAGCTCGGGACAGGGACGTAATTCACCCCTCCACTTT
TRBV24-1	TRBJ2-3	14	NA	NA	CATSDLVGTDTQYF	TGTGCCACCAGTGATCTGGTTGGTACAGATACGCAGTATTTT
TRBV7-9	TRBJ2-1	11	NA	many	CASSYNNEQFF	TGTGCCAGCAGCTATAACAATGAGCAGTTCTTC
TRBV28	TRBJ2-7	15	TRBD2	once	CASRLTREVLDERYF	TGTGCCAGCAGGTTAACGCGGGAGGTTCTCGACGAGCGGTACTTC
TRBV7-2	TRBJ1-6	17	NA	NA	CASSARPDSSYNSPLHF	TGTGCCAGCAGCGCCCGCCCGGACAGCTCCTATAATTCACCCCTCCACTTT
TRBV7-9	TRBJ1-5	13	NA	many	CASSTGLNQPQHF	TGTGCCAGCAGCACAGGACTAAATCAGCCCCAGCATTTT
TRBV20-1	TRBJ2-7	11	TRBD1	NA	CSAHDRGEQYF	TGCAGTGCCCACGACAGGGGCGAGCAGTACTTC
TRBV10-2	TRBJ1-2	11	NA	few	CASGQNYGYTF	TGCGCCAGCGGCCAGAACTATGGCTACACCTTC
TRBV7-2	TRBJ1-2	16	TRBD1	NA	CASSPTSGQGAEGYTF	TGTGCCAGCAGCCCGACCTCGGGACAGGGGGCAGAGGGCTACACCTTC
TRBV9	TRBJ1-1	15	NA	many	CASSETDRMNTEAFF	TGTGCCAGCAGCGAGACGGACAGAATGAACACTGAAGCTTTCTTT
TRBV10-1	TRBJ2-7	14	NA	NA	CASRPLGGQDEQYF	TGTGCCAGCAGGCCTCTGGGGGGCCAGGACGAGCAGTACTTC